This TCR beta chain was recovered during a study of cytotoxic CD8 clonotypes in ibrutinib-treated CLL. Study-level information: IGHV unmutated about 17; relapsed/refractory 11; treatment-naive more than 14. Responses: around 25 partial, 2 complete; after median roughly 63 months, roughly 14 stayed remitted, approximately twelve progressed. Response specimens were obtained following a median treatment duration of approximately 12 months, with a range of 6 to 36. Whole-study findings and limits: Sustained-remission and progressing patients were not sampled at matched times.

About this clone: The antigen is undetermined.

Clones were sequenced by immunoSEQ multiplex PCR, and TCRdb holds only the in-frame ones, with some missing. This sample yields about 140,000 clones, of which approximately 89% are seen a single time; 9.5% to 14% belongs to the top ten. The V gene's germline CDR1 is MNHEY and CDR2 SVGAGI. The V end was cut by 0 bases, the J end by 2 bases, with 8 bases between. The CDR3 has 14 residues. The clonotype was recovered from a human donor with chronic lymphocytic leukemia. The chain links TRBV6-5 to TRBJ2-7; D is ambiguous. The sample here was PBMCs, taken after 12 months of ibrutinib treatment. In DNA, the CDR3 is TGTGCCAGCAGTTACTCGAATTCGGCCTACGAGCAGTACTTC. This sequence encodes CASSYSNSAYEQYF.